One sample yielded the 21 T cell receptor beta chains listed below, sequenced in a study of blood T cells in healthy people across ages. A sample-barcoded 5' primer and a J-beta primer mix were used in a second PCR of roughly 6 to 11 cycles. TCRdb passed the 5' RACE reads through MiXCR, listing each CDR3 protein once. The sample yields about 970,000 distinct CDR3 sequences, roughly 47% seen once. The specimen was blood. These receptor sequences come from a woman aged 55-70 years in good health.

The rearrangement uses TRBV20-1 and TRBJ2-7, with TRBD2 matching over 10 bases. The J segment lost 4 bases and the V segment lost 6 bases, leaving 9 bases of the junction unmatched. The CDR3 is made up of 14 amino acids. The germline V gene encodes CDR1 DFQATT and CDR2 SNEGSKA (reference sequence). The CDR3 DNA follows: TGCAGTGCACTAAAACTAGCGGGATTTTACGAGCAGTACTTC. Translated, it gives CSALKLAGFYEQYF.

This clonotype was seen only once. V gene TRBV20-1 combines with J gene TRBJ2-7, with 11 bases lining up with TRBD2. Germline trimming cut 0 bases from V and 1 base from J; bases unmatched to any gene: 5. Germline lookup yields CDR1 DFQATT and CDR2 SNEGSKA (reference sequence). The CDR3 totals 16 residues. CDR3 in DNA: TGCAGTGCTAGAGATTGGGTAGCGGGAGGGTCCTACGAGCAGTACTTC. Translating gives CSARDWVAGGSYEQYF.

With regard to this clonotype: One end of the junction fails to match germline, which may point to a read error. The CDR3 reads CASSLQHTNCGYTF. The CDR3 nucleotides are TGCGCCAGCAGCCTCCAGCATACTAACTGTGGCTACACCTTC. The chain is built from TRBV4-1 and TRBJ1-2; D is undetermined. The CDR3 totals 14 residues. CDR1 is MGHRA and CDR2 is YSYEKL in the germline V gene.

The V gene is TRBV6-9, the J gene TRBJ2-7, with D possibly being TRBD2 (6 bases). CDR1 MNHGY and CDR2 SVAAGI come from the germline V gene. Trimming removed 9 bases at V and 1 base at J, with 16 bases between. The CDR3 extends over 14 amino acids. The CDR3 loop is CARTRFAGSYEQYF. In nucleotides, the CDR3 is TGTGCCAGAACCCGGTTCGCGGGGTCCTACGAGCAGTACTTC.

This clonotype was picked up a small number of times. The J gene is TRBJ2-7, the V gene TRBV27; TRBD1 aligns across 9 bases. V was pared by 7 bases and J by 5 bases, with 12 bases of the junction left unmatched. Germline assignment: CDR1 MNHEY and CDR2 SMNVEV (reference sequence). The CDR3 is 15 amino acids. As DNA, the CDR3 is TGTGCCAGCACGGGTTTCGGGACAGGGTTTCACGAGCAGTACTTC. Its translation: CASTGFGTGFHEQYF.

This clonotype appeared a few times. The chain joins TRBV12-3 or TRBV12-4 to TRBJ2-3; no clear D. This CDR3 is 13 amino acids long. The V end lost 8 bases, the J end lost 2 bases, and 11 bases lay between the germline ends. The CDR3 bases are TGTGCCAGCCGACGATTTTCCACAGATACGCAGTATTTT. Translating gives CASRRFSTDTQYF.

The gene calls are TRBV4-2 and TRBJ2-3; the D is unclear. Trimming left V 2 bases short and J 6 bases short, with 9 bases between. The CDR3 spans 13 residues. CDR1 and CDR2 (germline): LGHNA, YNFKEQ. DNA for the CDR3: TGTGCCAGCAGCCAAAACCTTCGCGATACGCAGTATTTT. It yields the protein CASSQNLRDTQYF.

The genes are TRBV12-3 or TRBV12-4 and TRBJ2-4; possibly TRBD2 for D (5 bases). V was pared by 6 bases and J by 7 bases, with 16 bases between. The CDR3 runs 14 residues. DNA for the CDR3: TGTGCCAGCAGCCCGGGGTGGATTCCGAACATTCAGTACTTC. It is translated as CASSPGWIPNIQYF.

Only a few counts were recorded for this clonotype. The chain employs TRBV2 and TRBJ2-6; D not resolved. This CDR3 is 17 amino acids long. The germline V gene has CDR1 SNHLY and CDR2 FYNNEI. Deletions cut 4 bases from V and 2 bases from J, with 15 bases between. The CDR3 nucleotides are TGTGCCAGCAGTGCAAGGTTGGTGCTGACTGGGGCCAACGTCCTGACTTTC. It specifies CASSARLVLTGANVLTF.

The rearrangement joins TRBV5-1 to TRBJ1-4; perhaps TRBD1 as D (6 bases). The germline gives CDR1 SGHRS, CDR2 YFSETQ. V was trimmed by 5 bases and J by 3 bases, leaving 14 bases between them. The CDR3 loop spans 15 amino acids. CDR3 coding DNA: TGCGCCAGCAGGCCCACAGGGAGGGCTAATGAAAAACTGTTTTTT. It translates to CASRPTGRANEKLFF.

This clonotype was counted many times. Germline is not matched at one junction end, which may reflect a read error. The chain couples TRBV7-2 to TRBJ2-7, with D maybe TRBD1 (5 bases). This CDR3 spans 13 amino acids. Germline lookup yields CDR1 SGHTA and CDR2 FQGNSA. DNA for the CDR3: TGTGCCAGCAGTTTAGACAGCGCCTACGAGCAGTACTTC. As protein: CASSLDSAYEQYF. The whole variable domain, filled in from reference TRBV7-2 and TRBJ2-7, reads GAGVSQSPSNKVTEKGKDVELRCDPISGHTALYWYRQSLGQGLEFLIYFQGNSAPDKSGLPSDRFSAERTGGSVSTLTIQRTQQEDSAVYLCASSLDSAYEQYFGPGTRLTVT.

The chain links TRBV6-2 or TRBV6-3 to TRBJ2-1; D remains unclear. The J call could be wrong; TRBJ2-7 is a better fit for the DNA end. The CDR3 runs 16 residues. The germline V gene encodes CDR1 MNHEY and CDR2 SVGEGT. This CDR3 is CASSWVRLSSYNEQYF. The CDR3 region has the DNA TGTGCCAGCAGCTGGGTGAGGCTGAGCTCCTACAATGAGCAGTACTTC.

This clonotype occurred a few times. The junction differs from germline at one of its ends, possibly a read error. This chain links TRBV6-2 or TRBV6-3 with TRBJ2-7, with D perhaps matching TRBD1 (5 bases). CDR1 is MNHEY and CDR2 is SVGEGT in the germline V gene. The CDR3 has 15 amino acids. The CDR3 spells CASSYSQGIIYEQYF. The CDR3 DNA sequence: TGTGCCAGCAGTTACTCGCAGGGTATAATCTACGAGCAGTACTTT.

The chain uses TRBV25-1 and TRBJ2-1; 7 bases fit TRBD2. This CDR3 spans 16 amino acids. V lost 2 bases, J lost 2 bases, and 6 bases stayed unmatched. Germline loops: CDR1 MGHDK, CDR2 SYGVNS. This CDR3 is CASSENLAEAYNEQFF. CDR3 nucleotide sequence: TGTGCCAGCAGTGAAAATCTAGCGGAGGCCTACAATGAGCAGTTCTTC. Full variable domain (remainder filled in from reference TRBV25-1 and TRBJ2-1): EADIYQTPRYLVIGTGKKITLECSQTMGHDKMYWYQQDPGMELHLIHYSYGVNSTEKGDLSSESTVSRIRTEHFPLTLESARPSHTSQYLCASSENLAEAYNEQFFGPGTRLTVL.

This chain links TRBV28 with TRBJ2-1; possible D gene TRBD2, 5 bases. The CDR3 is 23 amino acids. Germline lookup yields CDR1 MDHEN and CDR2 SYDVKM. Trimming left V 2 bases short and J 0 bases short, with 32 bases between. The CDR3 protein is CASSLNGFLGPEATGSSYNEQFF. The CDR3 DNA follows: TGTGCCAGCAGTTTAAATGGCTTTTTGGGTCCGGAAGCAACGGGAAGCTCCTACAATGAGCAGTTCTTC. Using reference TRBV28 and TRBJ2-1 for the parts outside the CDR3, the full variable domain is DVKVTQSSRYLVKRTGEKVFLECVQDMDHENMFWYRQDPGLGLRLIYFSYDVKMKEKGDIPEGYSVSREKKERFSLILESASTNQTSMYLCASSLNGFLGPEATGSSYNEQFFGPGTRLTVL.

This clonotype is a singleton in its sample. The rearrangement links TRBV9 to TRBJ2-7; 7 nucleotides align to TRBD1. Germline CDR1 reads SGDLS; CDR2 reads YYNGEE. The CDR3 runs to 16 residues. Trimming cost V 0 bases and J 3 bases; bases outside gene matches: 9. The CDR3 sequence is CASSVGGTGVIYEQYF. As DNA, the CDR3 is TGTGCCAGCAGCGTAGGGGGTACAGGGGTGATCTACGAGCAGTACTTC.

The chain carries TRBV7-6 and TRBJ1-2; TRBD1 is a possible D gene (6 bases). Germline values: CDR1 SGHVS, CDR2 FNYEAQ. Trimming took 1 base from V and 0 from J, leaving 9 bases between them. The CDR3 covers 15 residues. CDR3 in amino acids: CASSLGAGANYGYTF. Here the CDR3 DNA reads TGTGCCAGCAGCTTAGGCGCAGGGGCTAACTATGGCTACACCTTC.

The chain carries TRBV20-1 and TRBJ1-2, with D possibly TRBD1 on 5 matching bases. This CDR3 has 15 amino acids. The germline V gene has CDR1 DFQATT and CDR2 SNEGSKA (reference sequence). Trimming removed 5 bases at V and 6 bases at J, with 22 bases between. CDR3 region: CSAAAHGTGFDGYTF. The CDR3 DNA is TGCAGTGCTGCAGCCCATGGGACTGGCTTTGATGGCTACACCTTC.

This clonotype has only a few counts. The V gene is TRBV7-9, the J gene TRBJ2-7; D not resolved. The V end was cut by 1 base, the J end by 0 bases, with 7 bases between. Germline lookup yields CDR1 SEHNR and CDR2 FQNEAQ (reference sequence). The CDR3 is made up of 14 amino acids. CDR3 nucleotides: TGTGCCAGCAGCTTAGACCCTCACTCCTACGAGCAGTACTTC. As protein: CASSLDPHSYEQYF.

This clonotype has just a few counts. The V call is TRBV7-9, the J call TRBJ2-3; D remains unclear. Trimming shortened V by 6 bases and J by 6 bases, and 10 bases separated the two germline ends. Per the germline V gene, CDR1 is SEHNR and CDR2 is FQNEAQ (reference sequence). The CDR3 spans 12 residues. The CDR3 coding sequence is TGTGCCAGCAGTCCGGTCCGTGATACGCAGTATTTT. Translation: CASSPVRDTQYF.

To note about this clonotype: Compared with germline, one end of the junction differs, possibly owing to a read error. The CDR3 loop reads CSAPSYDEQFF. In DNA, the CDR3 is TGCAGTGCCCCTTCCTACGATGAGCAGTTCTTC. The V and J genes are TRBV20-1 and TRBJ2-1, with D uncertain. CDR1 and CDR2 from the germline V gene are DFQATT and SNEGSKA (reference sequence). CDR3 size: 11 residues.